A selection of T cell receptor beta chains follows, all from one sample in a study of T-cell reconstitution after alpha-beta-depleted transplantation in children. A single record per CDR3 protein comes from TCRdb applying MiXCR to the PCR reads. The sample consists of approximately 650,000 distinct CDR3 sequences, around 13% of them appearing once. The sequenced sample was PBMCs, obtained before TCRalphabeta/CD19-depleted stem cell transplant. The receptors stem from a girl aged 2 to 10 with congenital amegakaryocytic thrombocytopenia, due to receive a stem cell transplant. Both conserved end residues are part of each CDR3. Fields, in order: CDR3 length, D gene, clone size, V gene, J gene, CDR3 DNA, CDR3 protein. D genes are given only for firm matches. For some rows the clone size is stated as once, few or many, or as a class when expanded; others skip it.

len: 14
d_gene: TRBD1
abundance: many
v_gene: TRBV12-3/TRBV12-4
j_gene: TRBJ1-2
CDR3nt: TGTGCCAGCAGTTTGGGACAGGTGGGCAATGGCTACACCTTC
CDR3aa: CASSLGQVGNGYTF

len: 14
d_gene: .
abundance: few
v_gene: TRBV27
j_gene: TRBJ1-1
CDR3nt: TGTGCCAGCAGTTTAGCAGCGTTGAGCACTGAAGCTTTCTTT
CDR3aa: CASSLAALSTEAFF

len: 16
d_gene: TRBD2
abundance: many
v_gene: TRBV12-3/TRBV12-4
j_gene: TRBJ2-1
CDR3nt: TGTGCCAGCAGTGCACTAGCGTCTTATCCCTACAATGAGCAGTTCTTC
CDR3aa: CASSALASYPYNEQFF

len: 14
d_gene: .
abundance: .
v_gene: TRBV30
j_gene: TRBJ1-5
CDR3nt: TGTGCCTGGGGGTTCAGCGGGGCTAATCAGCCCCAGCATTTT
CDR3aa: CAWGFSGANQPQHF

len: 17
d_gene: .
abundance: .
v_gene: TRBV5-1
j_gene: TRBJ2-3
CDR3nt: TGCGCCAGCAGCTTGGGGTTTGACGGAGGCCCCACAGATACGCAGTATTTT
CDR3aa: CASSLGFDGGPTDTQYF

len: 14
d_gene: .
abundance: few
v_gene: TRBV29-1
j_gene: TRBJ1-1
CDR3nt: TGCAGCGTTCCTCCGACAGGTCATGACACTGAAGCTTTCTTT
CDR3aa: CSVPPTGHDTEAFF

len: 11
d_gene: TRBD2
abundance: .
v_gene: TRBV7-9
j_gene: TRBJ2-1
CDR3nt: TGTGCCAGCAGCTCTCTAGCGGCAGAGTTCTTC
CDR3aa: CASSSLAAEFF

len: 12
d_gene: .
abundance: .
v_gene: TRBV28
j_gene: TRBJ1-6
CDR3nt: TGTGCCAGCAGTTTGCTACATTCGGGCCTCCACTTT
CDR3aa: CASSLLHSGLHF

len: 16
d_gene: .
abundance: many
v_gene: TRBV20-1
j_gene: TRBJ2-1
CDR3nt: TGCAGTGCTACACATCGAGGACAGCCAGTGCTAGATGAGCAGTTCTTC
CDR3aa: CSATHRGQPVLDEQFF

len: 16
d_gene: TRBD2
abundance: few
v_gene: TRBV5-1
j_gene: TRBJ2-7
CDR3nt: TGCGCCAGCAGCCCAGCGAGGGCGGGAGCCTCCTACGAGCAGTACTTC
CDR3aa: CASSPARAGASYEQYF

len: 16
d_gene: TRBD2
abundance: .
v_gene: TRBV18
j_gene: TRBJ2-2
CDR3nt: TGTGCCAGCTCACCTGTACTAGCGCATATCTACGGGGAGCTGTTTTTT
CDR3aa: CASSPVLAHIYGELFF

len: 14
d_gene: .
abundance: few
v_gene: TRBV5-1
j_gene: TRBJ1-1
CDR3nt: TGCGCCAGCAGCCCTTATCCGGGGGGCGCTGAAGCTTTCTTT
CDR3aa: CASSPYPGGAEAFF

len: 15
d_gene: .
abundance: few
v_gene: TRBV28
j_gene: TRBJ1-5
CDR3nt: TGTGCCAGCAGTTTCCGGGATTTCAGCAATCAGCCCCAGCATTTT
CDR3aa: CASSFRDFSNQPQHF

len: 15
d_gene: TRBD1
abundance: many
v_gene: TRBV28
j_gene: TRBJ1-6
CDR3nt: TGTGCCAGCCGCAAAATGGGGACAGGGAATTCACCCCTCCACTTT
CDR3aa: CASRKMGTGNSPLHF

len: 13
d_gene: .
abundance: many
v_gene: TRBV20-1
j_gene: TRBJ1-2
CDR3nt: TGCAGTGCTAGAGAACCGGGGGTATATGGCTACACCTTC
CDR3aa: CSAREPGVYGYTF

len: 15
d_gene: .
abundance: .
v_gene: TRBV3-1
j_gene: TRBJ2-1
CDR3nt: TGTGCCTCCTGCCGAGCCGGGACCAGGGACAATGAGCAGTTCTTC
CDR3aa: CASCRAGTRDNEQFF

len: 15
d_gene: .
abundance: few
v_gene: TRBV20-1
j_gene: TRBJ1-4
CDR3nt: TGCAGTGCCGCGACACCCCAGGGATTGAGTGAAAAACTGTTTTTT
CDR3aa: CSAATPQGLSEKLFF

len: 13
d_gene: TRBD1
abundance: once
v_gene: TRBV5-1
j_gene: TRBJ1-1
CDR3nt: TGCGCCAGCATCCCCGACAGGGGGACGAGGGCTTTCTTT
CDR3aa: CASIPDRGTRAFF

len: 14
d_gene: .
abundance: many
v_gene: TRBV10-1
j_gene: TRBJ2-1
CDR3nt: TGCGCCACCAAGTCCCTATCTGATGGGAATGAGCAGTTCTTC
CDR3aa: CATKSLSDGNEQFF

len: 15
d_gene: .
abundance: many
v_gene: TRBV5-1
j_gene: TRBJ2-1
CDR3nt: TGCGCCAGCGCCCCCCTCATCCAGATTTACAATGAGCAGTTCTTC
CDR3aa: CASAPLIQIYNEQFF

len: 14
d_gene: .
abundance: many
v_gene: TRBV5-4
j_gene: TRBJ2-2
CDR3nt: TGTGCCAGCAGCTTACCCTTAGATTCCGGGGAGCTGTTTTTT
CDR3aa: CASSLPLDSGELFF

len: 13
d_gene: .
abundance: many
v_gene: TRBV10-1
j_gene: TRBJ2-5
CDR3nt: TGCGCCAGCAGTGCCCGGACACAAGAGACCCAGTACTTC
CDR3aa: CASSARTQETQYF

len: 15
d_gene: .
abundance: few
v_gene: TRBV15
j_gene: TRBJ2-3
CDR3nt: TGTGCCACCAGCAAGAAGGAGGTCCACACAGATACGCAGTATTTT
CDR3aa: CATSKKEVHTDTQYF

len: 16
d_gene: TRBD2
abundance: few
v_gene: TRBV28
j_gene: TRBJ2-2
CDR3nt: TGTGCCAGCAGTCCTCCGGGACTAGCGGGCACCGGGGAGCTGTTTTTT
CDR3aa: CASSPPGLAGTGELFF

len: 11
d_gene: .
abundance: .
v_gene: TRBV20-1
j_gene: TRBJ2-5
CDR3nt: TGCAGTTCCCAGGCTGAAGAGACCCAGTACTTC
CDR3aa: CSSQAEETQYF

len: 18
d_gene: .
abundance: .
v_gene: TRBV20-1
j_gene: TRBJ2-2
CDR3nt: TGCAGTGCTAGTGAGTGGCGGGGTCCCTCCTCAAACACCGGGGAGCTGTTTTTT
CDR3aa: CSASEWRGPSSNTGELFF

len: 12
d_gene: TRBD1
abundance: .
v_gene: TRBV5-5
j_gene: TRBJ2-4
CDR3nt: TGTGCCAGCAGCTTCACCGGGACAGGGGAGTACTTC
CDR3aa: CASSFTGTGEYF

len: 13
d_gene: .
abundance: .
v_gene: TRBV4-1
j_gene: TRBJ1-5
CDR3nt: TGCGCCAGCAGCCGTCTCGTGTTTCAGCCCCAGCATTTT
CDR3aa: CASSRLVFQPQHF

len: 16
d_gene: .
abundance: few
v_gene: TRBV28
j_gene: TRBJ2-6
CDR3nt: TGTGCCAGCAGTCGGTTGACAGACTCTGGGGCCAACGTCCTGACTTTC
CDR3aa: CASSRLTDSGANVLTF

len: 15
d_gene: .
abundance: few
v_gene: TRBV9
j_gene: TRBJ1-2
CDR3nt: TGTGCCAGCAGCGTGTCGCAGGGGTCGGTTTCTGGCTACACCTTC
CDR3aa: CASSVSQGSVSGYTF

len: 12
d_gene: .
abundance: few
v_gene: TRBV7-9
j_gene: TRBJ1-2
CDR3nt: TGTGCCAGCAGCTTAATCGGTGATGGCTACACCTTC
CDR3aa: CASSLIGDGYTF

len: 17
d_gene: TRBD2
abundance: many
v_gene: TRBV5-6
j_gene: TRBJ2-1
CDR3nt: TGTGCCAGCAGCTTGGTGGGGACTAGCGGGCTACACAATGAGCAGTTCTTC
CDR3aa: CASSLVGTSGLHNEQFF